The present entry profiles one T cell receptor (beta chain) with its context. The target antigen is unknown. The authors reverse transcribed roughly 0.5 to 1 ug RNA with random hexamers. An immunoSEQ multiplex PCR amplified TCR beta CDR3 over 54 Vbeta and 13 Jbeta. TCRdb re-called the immunoSEQ multiplex PCR reads with MiXCR, one entry per CDR3 protein. The sample shows about 210,000 distinct CDR3 sequences, approximately 95% of them seen only once. Control patients had untreated stable or active relapsing-remitting multiple sclerosis by revised McDonald criteria. TEMRA cells were FACS-enriched, unlike CD8+ and CD4+ T cells, which were negatively isolated. The CDR3 spans 13 residues. Deletions cut 6 bases from V and 0 bases from J, with 9 bases between. The V gene's germline CDR1 is MGHDK and CDR2 SYGVNS. The data derive from a study of CD8 T cells in Susac syndrome. Study findings and constraints: By the study's own acknowledgment, its TCR sequencing and HLA analysis included relatively few individuals.

The source is a human donor with multiple sclerosis. The chain links TRBV25-1 to TRBJ2-7, with D possibly matching TRBD1 (5 bases). Sequenced input: CD4+ T cells from PBMCs. The CDR3 coding sequence is TGTGCCAGCAGGGACACCAGCTCCTACGAGCAGTACTTC. Its translation is CASRDTSSYEQYF.